The text below deals with one T cell receptor (beta chain). Antigen: not known. Germline CDR1 reads KGHSY; CDR2 reads FQNENV. V lost 2 bases to trimming and J lost 9 bases; unmatched junction nucleotides: 12. This CDR3 has 16 residues. The primer mix had 60 Vbeta and 13 Jbeta primers. Per the study methods: An analysis performed later counted 81 million or so unique TCR beta chains (around 10 million of them shared). Repertoires were generated with immunoSEQ multiplex PCR, while TCRdb's copy carries only in-frame clones and drops some. V, J and clone size derive from that table, while D and trimming were established from the DNA sequence. The data contain fewer than 150,000 clones, 65% to 85% of them singletons. The entry originates in a study of cytomegalovirus exposure and HLA in healthy donors. Study-wide results and limits: There were some public TCRs occurring in many donors, but most TCR sequences were rare. The classifier was said to identify cytomegalovirus status with high specificity and sensitivity. TRBV6-2, TRBV6-3 and other indistinguishable V segments were excluded.

The clonotype was recovered from a woman in her 30s in good health and CMV-seropositive. This chain connects TRBV16 to TRBJ2-4; 8 bases line up with TRBD2. The sequencing input was PBMCs. The CDR3 DNA sequence: TGTGCCAGCAGCCAACGGGGGGGTACAGGGACCCCCATTCAGTACTTC. Protein product: CASSQRGGTGTPIQYF.